The TCR beta chain described here comes from a study of CD8 T cells in Susac syndrome. V lost 4 bases, J lost 6 bases, and 16 bases lay in between. Germline loops: CDR1 MNHEY, CDR2 SMNVEV (reference sequence). The CDR3 sequence is 14 residues long. Reverse transcription used about 0.45 to 1 ug RNA and random hexamers. TCRdb re-derived calls from the immunoSEQ multiplex PCR reads in MiXCR, one entry per CDR3 protein. The profile shows about 300,000 distinct CDR3 sequences, roughly 85% of them singletons. Sequencing was done on a sample of CD8+ T cells from PBMCs. The V gene is TRBV27, the J gene TRBJ2-7; D might be TRBD2 (6 bases). The receptor comes from a human donor with multiple sclerosis. The CDR3 region is CASSYWRGPREQYF. CDR3 sequence (DNA): TGTGCCAGCAGTTATTGGAGGGGCCCCCGCGAGCAGTACTTC.